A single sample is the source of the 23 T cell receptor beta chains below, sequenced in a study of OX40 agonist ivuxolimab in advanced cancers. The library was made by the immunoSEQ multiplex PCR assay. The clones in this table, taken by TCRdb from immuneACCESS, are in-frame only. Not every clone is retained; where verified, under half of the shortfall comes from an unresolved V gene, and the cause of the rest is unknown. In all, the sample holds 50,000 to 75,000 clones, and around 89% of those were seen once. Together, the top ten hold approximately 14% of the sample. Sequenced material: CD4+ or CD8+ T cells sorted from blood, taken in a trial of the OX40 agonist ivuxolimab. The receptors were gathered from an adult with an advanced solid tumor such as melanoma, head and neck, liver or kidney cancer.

CDR3 amino acids: CASSHGLAGVYEQYF. The CDR3 DNA follows: TGTGCCAGCAGCCACGGACTAGCGGGAGTCTACGAGCAGTACTTC. The chain links TRBV6-5 to TRBJ2-7, with 13 positions matching TRBD2. Germline loops: CDR1 MNHEY, CDR2 SVGAGI. Unmatched junction bases numbered 5, after V lost 6 bases and J lost 3 bases. The CDR3 spans 15 residues.

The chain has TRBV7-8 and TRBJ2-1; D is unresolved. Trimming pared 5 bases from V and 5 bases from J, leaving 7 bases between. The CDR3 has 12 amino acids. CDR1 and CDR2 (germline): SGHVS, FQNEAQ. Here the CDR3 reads CASSHLDNEQFF. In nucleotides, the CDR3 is TGTGCCAGCAGCCATTTGGACAATGAGCAGTTCTTC.

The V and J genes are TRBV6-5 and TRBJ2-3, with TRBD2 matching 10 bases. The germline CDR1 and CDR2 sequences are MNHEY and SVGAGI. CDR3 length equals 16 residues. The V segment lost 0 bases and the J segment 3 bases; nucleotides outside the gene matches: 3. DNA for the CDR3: TGTGCCAGCAGTTACTCGCCTAGCGGGGGTACAGATACGCAGTATTTT. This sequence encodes CASSYSPSGGTDTQYF.

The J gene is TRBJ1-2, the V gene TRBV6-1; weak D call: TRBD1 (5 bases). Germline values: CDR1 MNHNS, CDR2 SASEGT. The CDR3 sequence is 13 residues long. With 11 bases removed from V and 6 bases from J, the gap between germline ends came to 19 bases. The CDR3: CAHGAKRRDGYTF. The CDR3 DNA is TGTGCCCATGGGGCCAAGAGACGGGATGGCTACACCTTC.

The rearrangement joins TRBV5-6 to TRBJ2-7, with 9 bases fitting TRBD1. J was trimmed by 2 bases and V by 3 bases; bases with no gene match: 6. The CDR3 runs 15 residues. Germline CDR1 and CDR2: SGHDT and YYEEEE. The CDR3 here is CASSYPDRGAYEQYF. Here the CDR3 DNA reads TGTGCCAGCAGCTACCCCGACAGGGGGGCCTACGAGCAGTACTTC.

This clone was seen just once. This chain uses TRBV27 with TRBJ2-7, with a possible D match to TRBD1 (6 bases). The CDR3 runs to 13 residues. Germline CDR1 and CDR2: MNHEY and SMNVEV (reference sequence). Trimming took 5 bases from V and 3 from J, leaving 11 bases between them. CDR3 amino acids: CASSLGTSYEQYF. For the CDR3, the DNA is TGTGCCAGCAGTCTGGGGACAAGCTACGAGCAGTACTTC.

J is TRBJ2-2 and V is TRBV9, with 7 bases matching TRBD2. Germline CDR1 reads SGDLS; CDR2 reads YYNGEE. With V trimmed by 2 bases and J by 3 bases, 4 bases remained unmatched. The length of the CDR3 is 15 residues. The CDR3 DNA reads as TGTGCCAGCAGCGTCGGGGGAGGGGACACCGGGGAGCTGTTTTTT. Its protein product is CASSVGGGDTGELFF.

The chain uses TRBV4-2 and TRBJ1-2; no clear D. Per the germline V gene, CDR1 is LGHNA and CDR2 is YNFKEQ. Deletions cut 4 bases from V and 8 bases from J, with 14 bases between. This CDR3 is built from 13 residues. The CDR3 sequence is CASSLYFEFGYTF. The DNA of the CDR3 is TGTGCCAGCAGCCTTTATTTCGAGTTCGGCTACACCTTC.

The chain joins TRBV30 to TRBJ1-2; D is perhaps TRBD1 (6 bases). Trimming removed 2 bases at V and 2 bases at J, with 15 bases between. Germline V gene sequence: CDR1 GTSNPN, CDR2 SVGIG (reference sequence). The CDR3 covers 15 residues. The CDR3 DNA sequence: TGTGCCTGGAGTCCACGGGTCCAGGGGAACTATGGCTACACCTTC. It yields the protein CAWSPRVQGNYGYTF.

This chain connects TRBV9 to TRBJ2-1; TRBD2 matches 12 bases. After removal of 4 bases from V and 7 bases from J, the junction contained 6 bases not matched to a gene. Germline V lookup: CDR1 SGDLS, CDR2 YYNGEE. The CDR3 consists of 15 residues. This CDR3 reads CASSPRLAGENEQFF. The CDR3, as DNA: TGTGCCAGCAGCCCCCGACTAGCGGGAGAAAATGAGCAGTTCTTC.

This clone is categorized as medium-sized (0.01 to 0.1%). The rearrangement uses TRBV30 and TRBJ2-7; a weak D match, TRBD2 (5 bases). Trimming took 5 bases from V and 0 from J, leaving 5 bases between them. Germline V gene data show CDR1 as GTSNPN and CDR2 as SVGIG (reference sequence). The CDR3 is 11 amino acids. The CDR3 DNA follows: TGTGCCTGGGGGAGCTCCTACGAGCAGTACTTC. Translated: CAWGSSYEQYF.

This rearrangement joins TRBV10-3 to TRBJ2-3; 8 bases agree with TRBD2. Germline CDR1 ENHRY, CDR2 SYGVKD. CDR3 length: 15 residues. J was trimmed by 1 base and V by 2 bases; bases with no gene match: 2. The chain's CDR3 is CAISEPAGGTDTQYF. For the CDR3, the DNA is TGTGCCATCAGTGAGCCAGCGGGGGGCACAGATACGCAGTATTTT.

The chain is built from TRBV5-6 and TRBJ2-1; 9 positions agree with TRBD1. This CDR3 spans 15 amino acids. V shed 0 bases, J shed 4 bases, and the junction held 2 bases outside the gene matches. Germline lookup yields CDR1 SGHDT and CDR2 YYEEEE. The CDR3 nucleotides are TGTGCCAGCAGCTTGGGGGACAGGGAATACAATGAGCAGTTCTTC. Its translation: CASSLGDREYNEQFF. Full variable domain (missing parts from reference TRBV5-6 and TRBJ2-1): DAGVTQSPTHLIKTRGQQVTLRCSPKSGHDTVSWYQQALGQGPQFIFQYYEEEERQRGNFPDRFSGHQFPNYSSELNVNALLLGDSALYLCASSLGDREYNEQFFGPGTRLTVL.

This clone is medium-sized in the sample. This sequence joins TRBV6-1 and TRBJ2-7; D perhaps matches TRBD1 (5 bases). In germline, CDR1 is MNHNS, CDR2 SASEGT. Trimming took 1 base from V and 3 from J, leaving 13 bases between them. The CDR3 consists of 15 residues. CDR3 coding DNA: TGTGCCAGCAGTGAAGTAGGGGATCCGGGCTACGAGCAGTACTTC. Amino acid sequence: CASSEVGDPGYEQYF.

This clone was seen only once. In DNA, the CDR3 is TGTGCCAGCAGGGGACAGGGTGGCAATCAGCCCCAGCATTTT. It is translated as CASRGQGGNQPQHF. This sequence joins TRBV28 and TRBJ1-5; 9 nucleotides match TRBD1. CDR1 is MDHEN, CDR2 SYDVKM, per germline. This CDR3 spans 14 amino acids. Trimming at V came to 6 bases and at J to 2 bases, leaving 2 bases not matched to a gene.

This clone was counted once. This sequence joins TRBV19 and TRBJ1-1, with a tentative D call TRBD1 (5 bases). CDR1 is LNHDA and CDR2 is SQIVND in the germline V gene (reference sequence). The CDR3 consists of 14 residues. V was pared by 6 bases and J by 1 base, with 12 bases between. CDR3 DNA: TGTGCCAGTAGACTAGGGGCCTCGAACACTGAAGCTTTCTTT. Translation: CASRLGASNTEAFF.

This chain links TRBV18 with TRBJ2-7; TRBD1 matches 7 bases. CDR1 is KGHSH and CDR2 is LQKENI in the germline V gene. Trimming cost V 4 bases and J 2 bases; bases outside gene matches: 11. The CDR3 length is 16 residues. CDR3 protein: CASSHAGEGATYEQYF. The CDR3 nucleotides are TGTGCCAGCTCACATGCCGGAGAGGGGGCGACCTACGAGCAGTACTTC.

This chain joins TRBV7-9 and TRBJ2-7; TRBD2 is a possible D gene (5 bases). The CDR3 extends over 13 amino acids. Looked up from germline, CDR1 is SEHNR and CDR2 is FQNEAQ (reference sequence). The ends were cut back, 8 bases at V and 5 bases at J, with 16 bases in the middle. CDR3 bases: TGTGCCAGCGCGGGCGGACCCGTGGACGAGCAGTACTTC. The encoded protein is CASAGGPVDEQYF.

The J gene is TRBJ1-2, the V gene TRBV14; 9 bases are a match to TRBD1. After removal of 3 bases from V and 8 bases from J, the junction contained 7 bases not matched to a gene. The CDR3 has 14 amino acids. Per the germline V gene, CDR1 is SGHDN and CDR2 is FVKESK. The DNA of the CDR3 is TGTGCCAGCAGCCACTGGACAGGGGAGGGAGGCTACACCTTC. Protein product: CASSHWTGEGGYTF.

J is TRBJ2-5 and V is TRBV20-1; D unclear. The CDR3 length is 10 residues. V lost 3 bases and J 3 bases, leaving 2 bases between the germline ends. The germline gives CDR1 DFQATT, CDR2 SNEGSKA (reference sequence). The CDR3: CSASKETQYF. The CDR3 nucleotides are TGCAGTGCTAGTAAAGAGACCCAGTACTTC.

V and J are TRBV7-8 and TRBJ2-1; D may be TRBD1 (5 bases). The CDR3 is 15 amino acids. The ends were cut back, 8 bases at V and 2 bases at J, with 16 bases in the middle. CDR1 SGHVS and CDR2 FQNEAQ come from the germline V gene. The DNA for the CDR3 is TGTGCCAGCGGTATCACAGGACAAACCTACAATGAGCAGTTCTTC. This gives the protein CASGITGQTYNEQFF.

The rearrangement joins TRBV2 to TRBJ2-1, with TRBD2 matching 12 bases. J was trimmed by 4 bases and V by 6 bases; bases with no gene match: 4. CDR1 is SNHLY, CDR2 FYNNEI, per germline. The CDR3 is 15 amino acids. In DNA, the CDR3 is TGTGCCAGCAGGTCCGGGACTAGCGGGTACAATGAGCAGTTCTTC. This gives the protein CASRSGTSGYNEQFF.

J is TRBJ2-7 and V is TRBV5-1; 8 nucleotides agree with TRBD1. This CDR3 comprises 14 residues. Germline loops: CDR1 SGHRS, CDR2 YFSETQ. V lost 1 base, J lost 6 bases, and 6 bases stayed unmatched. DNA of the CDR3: TGCGCCAGCAGCTTGCCCACAGGGGGTCCCGAGCAGTACTTC. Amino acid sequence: CASSLPTGGPEQYF.